This T cell receptor beta chain appears in the sequencing data of a study of blood T cell repertoires in COVID-19 (dated by TCRdb to 2018 to 2021). Some background on the complete study: Samples from collaborators originated in the United States, Italy and Spain and spanned both the acute and convalescent phases of COVID-19. Nearly every sample came with metadata listing a de-identified subject ID, COVID-19 status, age in years and sex. Where HLA class I and class II types were available, the types were taken from metadata supplied by the sample provider, not from assay-based typing. The repertoires were released in a freely available public database intended as a resource for research on the immune response to SARS-CoV-2. Subjects who had been exposed to COVID-19, were actively infected with it, or had recovered from it provided the deeply sampled blood TCRbeta repertoires that made up the dataset. Samples were obtained from the ongoing ImmuneRACE study (first 160 participants) and from approximately 1,200 subjects provided by 6 global collaborators. The material from the prospective study consisted of cDNA or gDNA derived from T cells, B-cell-depleted T cells, or PBMCs.

The paper's findings and limits, for the study overall: The amount of clinical and demographic metadata varied by source and participant and was provided uncurated.

The immunoSEQ Assay, a bias-controlled multiplex PCR, was used to amplify TCRbeta CDR3 regions from genomic DNA. The study's own analysis went as follows. The number of nucleated cells in each sample was estimated from the amplification of reference gene primers within the assay. Sequence reads were collapsed and filtered to measure the absolute abundance of every unique TCRbeta CDR3 rearrangement. For each sample, productive Simpson clonality was calculated as the square root of Simpson's diversity index across productive rearrangements. The table comes from immuneACCESS by way of TCRdb, which keeps in-frame sequences with V and J called. Part of the clones is missing from these tables; in studies checked, under half for an unresolved V gene and the rest for unknown reasons. V, J and clone size derive from that table, while D and trimming were established from the DNA sequence. This sample holds 85,000 to 100,000 clones; around nine tenths were observed only once. About 1.8% of the sample is in the top ten clones.

Points on this clone: The specificity of this receptor is unknown. Per-nucleotide qualities are absent, and no much larger clonotype sits a single base away.

CDR1 KGHSY and CDR2 FQNENV were looked up in the germline V gene. From the cysteine up to the phenylalanine, the CDR3 has a length of 15 residues. The only DNA kept is the CDR3, 45 bases in frame from the first base. Here V drops 2 bases and J drops 4 bases, and the junction holds 5 bases not matched to any gene. Collaborating institutions collected whole blood in K2EDTA tubes following their own protocols. Collaborator samples were shipped for TCRbeta analysis as frozen whole blood, isolated PBMCs, or DNA extracted from either sample type. This TCR was recovered from a man in his sixties with acute or convalescent COVID-19. The chain is made from TRBV16 and TRBJ2-3; a stretch of 8 junction bases matches TRBD2. The material sequenced was peripheral blood. The base sequence is TGTGCCAGCAGCCAACACAAAGCGGGGGCAGATACGCAGTATTTT. Translated, this gives CASSQHKAGADTQYF.